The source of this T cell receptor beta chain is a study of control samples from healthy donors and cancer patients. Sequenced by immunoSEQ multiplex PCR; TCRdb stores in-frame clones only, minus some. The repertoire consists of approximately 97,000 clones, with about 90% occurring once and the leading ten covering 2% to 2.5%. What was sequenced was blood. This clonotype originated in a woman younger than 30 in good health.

CDR3 protein: CASFEGASGYTF. The CDR3 nucleotides read TGTGCCAGCTTCGAGGGGGCGTCTGGCTACACCTTC. The chain recombines TRBV6-5 with TRBJ1-2; 7 bases map to TRBD1. The CDR3 is 12 residues long. CDR1 and CDR2 (germline): MNHEY, SVGAGI. Unmatched junction bases numbered 7, after V lost 8 bases and J lost 7 bases.